A single sample is the source of the 3 T cell receptor beta chains below, sequenced in a study of control samples from healthy donors and cancer patients. Libraries were prepared by immunoSEQ multiplex PCR; TCRdb keeps only in-frame clonotypes and omits some of them. The repertoire holds approximately 89,000 clones, with 87% as singletons. Sequencing used blood. The origin of the receptors is a man aged 50-60 years in good health.

The chain couples TRBV13 to TRBJ2-5, with 7 bases lining up with TRBD2. The CDR3 sequence is 12 residues long. The junction had 8 bases not matched to a gene; V was cut back by 3 bases and J by 13 bases. Germline assignment: CDR1 PRHDT and CDR2 FYEKMQ (reference sequence). CDR3 in amino acids: CASSFPSGPAYF. CDR3 nucleotide sequence: TGTGCCAGCAGCTTCCCTAGCGGACCAGCGTACTTC.

The chain uses TRBV2 and TRBJ2-5; the D is unclear. The V end was cut by 7 bases, the J end by 2 bases, with 8 bases between. The CDR3 spans 12 residues. From germline, CDR1 is SNHLY and CDR2 FYNNEI. DNA of the CDR3: TGTGCCAGCAAGGGCCAACAAGAGACCCAGTACTTC. It encodes CASKGQQETQYF.

This chain joins TRBV5-1 and TRBJ2-5; 11 nucleotides align to TRBD2. The V gene end was trimmed by 4 bases and the J gene end by 4 bases; junction bases not matched to a gene: 3. CDR3 length equals 14 residues. Germline V gene data show CDR1 as SGHRS and CDR2 as YFSETQ. The CDR3 nucleotides are TGCGCCAGCAGCCCCGGGACTAGCGGAGAGACCCAGTACTTC. It specifies CASSPGTSGETQYF.